A selection of T cell receptor beta chains follows, all from one sample in a study of blood T cell repertoires in COVID-19. Clones were read by immunoSEQ multiplex PCR, and TCRdb kept only the in-frame ones, dropping some. The table includes about 190,000 clones, approximately 91% detected once. Sequenced input: peripheral blood. These receptor sequences come from a young man with acute or convalescent COVID-19. The CDR3 runs from the conserved cysteine through the conserved F or W. The D gene is left open where the match is weak. Size is stated for part of the rows, as once, few or many counts, or as a class when the clone is expanded.

CDR3 DNA: TGTGCCAGCAGTTACTTGGGGGGAATTGGCACAGATACGCAGTATTTT
CDR3 protein: CASSYLGGIGTDTQYF
D gene: -
clone size: -
V gene: TRBV27
J gene: TRBJ2-3

CDR3 DNA: TGTGCCAGCAGTTTATTAGGTAGCGGGGGCCCAAGGGCCCAGTACTTC
CDR3 protein: CASSLLGSGGPRAQYF
D gene: TRBD2
clone size: -
V gene: TRBV28
J gene: TRBJ2-5

CDR3 DNA: TGTGCCAGCAGTACCACAGGGTATGAGGAGACCCAGTACTTC
CDR3 protein: CASSTTGYEETQYF
D gene: -
clone size: once
V gene: TRBV28
J gene: TRBJ2-5

CDR3 DNA: TGCGCCAGCAGCCAGCAGGGAACCGGGGCCAACGTCCTGACTTTC
CDR3 protein: CASSQQGTGANVLTF
D gene: -
clone size: -
V gene: TRBV4-1
J gene: TRBJ2-6

CDR3 DNA: TGTGCCAGCAGTGTATCAGGGGTGAGCACTGAAGCTTTCTTT
CDR3 protein: CASSVSGVSTEAFF
D gene: -
clone size: -
V gene: TRBV2
J gene: TRBJ1-1

CDR3 DNA: TGTGCCAGCAGCCGGGGGGGGAGGAACACTGAAGCTTTCTTT
CDR3 protein: CASSRGGRNTEAFF
D gene: -
clone size: -
V gene: TRBV7-2
J gene: TRBJ1-1

CDR3 DNA: TGCAGCGTACAGGGTCTCTCCTACAATGAGCAGTTCTTC
CDR3 protein: CSVQGLSYNEQFF
D gene: -
clone size: -
V gene: TRBV29-1
J gene: TRBJ2-1

CDR3 DNA: TGTGCCAGCAGCTTGGGGGGTTCGGGGGTCCCCTACGAGCAGTACTTC
CDR3 protein: CASSLGGSGVPYEQYF
D gene: -
clone size: few
V gene: TRBV5-4
J gene: TRBJ2-7

CDR3 DNA: TGTGCCTGGAGCGATGAAAGGACAGAGATCTATGGCTACACCTTC
CDR3 protein: CAWSDERTEIYGYTF
D gene: -
clone size: -
V gene: TRBV30
J gene: TRBJ1-2

CDR3 DNA: TGTGCCAGCAGGGTGGGGACAGAGGACGAGCAGTACTTC
CDR3 protein: CASRVGTEDEQYF
D gene: TRBD1
clone size: -
V gene: TRBV28
J gene: TRBJ2-7

CDR3 DNA: TGTGCCAGCAGTGAGGGTTTCCAGGTTCAGCCCCAGCATTTT
CDR3 protein: CASSEGFQVQPQHF
D gene: -
clone size: few
V gene: TRBV6-1
J gene: TRBJ1-5

CDR3 DNA: TGTGCCAGCAGTAGAGTGCGGGGGTCCTACACCTTC
CDR3 protein: CASSRVRGSYTF
D gene: -
clone size: -
V gene: TRBV7-9
J gene: TRBJ1-2

CDR3 DNA: TGTGCCAGTAACCCTAGCGGGGGGGGATACAATGAGCAGTTCTTC
CDR3 protein: CASNPSGGGYNEQFF
D gene: TRBD2
clone size: -
V gene: TRBV19
J gene: TRBJ2-1

CDR3 DNA: TGTGCCAGCAGCTGGGCAGGGGGCAATCAGCCCCAGCATTTT
CDR3 protein: CASSWAGGNQPQHF
D gene: -
clone size: -
V gene: TRBV7-2
J gene: TRBJ1-5

CDR3 DNA: TGTGCCAGCAGTTCTCCGGGACAGGTCAATGAGCAGTTCTTC
CDR3 protein: CASSSPGQVNEQFF
D gene: TRBD1
clone size: -
V gene: TRBV27
J gene: TRBJ2-1

CDR3 DNA: TGTGCCAGCTCGGGGGACAGCAGCAATCAGCCCCAGCATTTT
CDR3 protein: CASSGDSSNQPQHF
D gene: TRBD1
clone size: -
V gene: TRBV18
J gene: TRBJ1-5

CDR3 DNA: TGTGCCATCAGAGCCTCCGGACAGGGGGTAGGGGGCTACACCTTC
CDR3 protein: CAIRASGQGVGGYTF
D gene: TRBD1
clone size: -
V gene: TRBV10-3
J gene: TRBJ1-2

CDR3 DNA: TGCAGCGGTAGTATGGGACTAGCAGTCACCGGGGAGCTGTTTTTT
CDR3 protein: CSGSMGLAVTGELFF
D gene: TRBD2
clone size: -
V gene: TRBV29-1
J gene: TRBJ2-2